This TCR beta chain was sequenced for a study of cytomegalovirus exposure and HLA in healthy donors. The study's findings and limits: For most subjects, TCR beta sequences were reported to predict HLA-A and HLA-B alleles with accuracy.

The PCR contained 60 Vbeta and 13 Jbeta primers. In the original analysis: Approximately 79 million unique TCR beta chains, roughly 11 million of them shared, were counted by a later analysis. The data were produced by immunoSEQ multiplex PCR, yet TCRdb's version contains in-frame clones alone and is incomplete. From that table come the V and J calls and clone size; the DNA was used to work out D and trimming. This table has tens of thousands of clones, approximately 76% appearing once. This clone showed up just once. Its antigen is unidentified. Germline V gene data show CDR1 as SNHLY and CDR2 as FYNNEI. The CDR3 consists of 13 residues. J was trimmed by 7 bases and V by 4 bases; bases with no gene match: 5.

The sequencing sample was made of PBMCs. This clonotype was sampled from a man aged 50-59 years in good health and CMV-seronegative. The chain recombines TRBV2 with TRBJ2-7; 9 bases are a match to TRBD1. CDR3: CASSVTGGEEQYF. CDR3 bases: TGTGCCAGCAGTGTAACAGGGGGCGAAGAGCAGTACTTC.